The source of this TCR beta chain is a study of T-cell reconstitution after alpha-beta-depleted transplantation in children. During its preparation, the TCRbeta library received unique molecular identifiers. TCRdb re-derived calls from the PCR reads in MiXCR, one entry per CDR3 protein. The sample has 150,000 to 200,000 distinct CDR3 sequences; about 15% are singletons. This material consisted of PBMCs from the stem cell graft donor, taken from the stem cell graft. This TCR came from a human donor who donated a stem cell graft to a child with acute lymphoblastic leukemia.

CDR3 sequence (DNA): TGCGCCAGCAGCACGGGACAGGGGGCAGATGGCTACACCTTC. Translated, it gives CASSTGQGADGYTF. This chain connects TRBV5-1 to TRBJ1-2; 12 positions agree with TRBD1. CDR1 SGHRS and CDR2 YFSETQ come from the germline V gene. The CDR3 totals 14 residues. Losses at the gene ends were 4 bases for V and 6 bases for J; bases not matched to a gene: 4.